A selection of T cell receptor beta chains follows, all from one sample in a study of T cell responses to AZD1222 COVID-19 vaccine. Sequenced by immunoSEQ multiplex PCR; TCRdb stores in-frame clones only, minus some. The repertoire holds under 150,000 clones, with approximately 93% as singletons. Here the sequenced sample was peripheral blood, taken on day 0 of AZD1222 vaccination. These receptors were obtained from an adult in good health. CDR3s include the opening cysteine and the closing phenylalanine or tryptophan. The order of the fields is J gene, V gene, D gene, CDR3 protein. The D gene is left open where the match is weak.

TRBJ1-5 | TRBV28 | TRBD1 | CASSFWGTGSGEPQHF
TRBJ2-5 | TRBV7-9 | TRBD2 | CASSSQKREFTKTQYF
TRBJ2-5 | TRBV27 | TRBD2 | CASSPQAGGPQETQYF
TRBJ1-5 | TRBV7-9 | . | CASSSTVGDQPQHF
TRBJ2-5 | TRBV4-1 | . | CASSQRAGAETQYF
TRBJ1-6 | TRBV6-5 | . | CASTGTGYNSPLHF
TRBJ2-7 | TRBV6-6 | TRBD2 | CASSYTSGNVEQYF
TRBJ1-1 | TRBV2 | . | CASSEFGAAGGNPEAFF
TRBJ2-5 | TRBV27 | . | CASSLSPGNRQETQYF
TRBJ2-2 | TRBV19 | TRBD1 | CASSMPSDRDDTGELFF
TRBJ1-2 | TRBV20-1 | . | CSAPSGYGYTF
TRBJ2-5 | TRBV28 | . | CASSFIRSPQETQYF
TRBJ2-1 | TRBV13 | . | CASSGTPSPEQFF
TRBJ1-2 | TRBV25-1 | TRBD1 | CASRDRGSGYTF
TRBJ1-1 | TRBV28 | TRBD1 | CASDRDWGTEAFF
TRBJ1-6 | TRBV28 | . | CASSPLPGHEGSPLHF
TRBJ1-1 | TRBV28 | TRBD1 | CASRGGQLGTEAFF
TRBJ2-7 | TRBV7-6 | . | CASSLLTARPYEQYF
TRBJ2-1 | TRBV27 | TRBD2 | CASSLRTSGNNEQFF
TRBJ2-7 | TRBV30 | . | CAWSFVGRRGEQYF
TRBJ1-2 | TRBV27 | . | CASSLYPGGGYGYTF
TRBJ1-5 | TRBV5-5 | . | CASSFGLRGGQPQHF
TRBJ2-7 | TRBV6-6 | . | CASSAWDNYEQYF
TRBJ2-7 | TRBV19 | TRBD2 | CASTGATSGYEQYF
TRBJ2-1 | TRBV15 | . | CATSTSLGSYNEQFF
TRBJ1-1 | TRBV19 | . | CASSIMAENTEAFF